The rows below give T cell receptor beta chains drawn from one sample of a study of shared clonotypes between healthy human individuals. Some clones are missing from TCRdb's copy, which holds only in-frame ones; the method was immunoSEQ multiplex PCR. The table lists more than 550,000 clones, 90% of them singletons. Input material: memory CD8+ T cells from PBMCs. All receptors derive from a man aged 18 to 29 in good health. Some clones in this sample may be carry-over from other donors' samples. The CDR3 runs from the conserved cysteine through the conserved F or W. A D gene is named only where the DNA matches it firmly. Part of the rows lack a size; the others show once, few, many or a class for expanded clones.

J gene: TRBJ1-2
D gene: NA
clone size: NA
V gene: TRBV29-1
CDR3 DNA: TGCAGCGTCCTATTTGGGACGGACTATGGCTACACCTTC
CDR3 protein: CSVLFGTDYGYTF

J gene: TRBJ2-6
D gene: TRBD2
clone size: NA
V gene: TRBV15
CDR3 DNA: TGTGCCACCAGCAAAACCCCCCGGCGGGGGGCATATGGGGCCAACGTCCTGACTTTC
CDR3 protein: CATSKTPRRGAYGANVLTF

J gene: TRBJ2-5
D gene: NA
clone size: NA
V gene: TRBV7-8
CDR3 DNA: TGTGCCAGCAGCTTACGTGGTCGGGCTCCGTCCCCAGAGACCCAGTACTTC
CDR3 protein: CASSLRGRAPSPETQYF

J gene: TRBJ2-4
D gene: NA
clone size: NA
V gene: TRBV4-1
CDR3 DNA: TGCGCCAGCAGCCACATTATAGCCAAAAACATTCAGTACTTC
CDR3 protein: CASSHIIAKNIQYF

J gene: TRBJ2-1
D gene: NA
clone size: NA
V gene: TRBV7-3
CDR3 DNA: TGTGCCAGCAGCTTAAATGGCGGACCCCATAGCTCCTACAATGAGCAGTTCTTC
CDR3 protein: CASSLNGGPHSSYNEQFF

J gene: TRBJ1-1
D gene: NA
clone size: NA
V gene: TRBV5-6
CDR3 DNA: TGTGCCAGCAGCTATATGAACACTGAAGCTTTCTTT
CDR3 protein: CASSYMNTEAFF

J gene: TRBJ2-7
D gene: NA
clone size: NA
V gene: TRBV9
CDR3 DNA: TGTGCCAGCAGCGTAGTAGCGGACAACTCCTACGAGCAGTACTTC
CDR3 protein: CASSVVADNSYEQYF

J gene: TRBJ2-5
D gene: NA
clone size: NA
V gene: TRBV5-1
CDR3 DNA: TGCGCCAGCAGCTTGGCCTGGAGGCAACCGCAAGAGACCCAGTACTTC
CDR3 protein: CASSLAWRQPQETQYF

J gene: TRBJ1-5
D gene: NA
clone size: NA
V gene: TRBV19
CDR3 DNA: TGTGCCAGTAGTCTGGGGACGGTTTTTAGCAATCAGCCCCAGCATTTT
CDR3 protein: CASSLGTVFSNQPQHF

J gene: TRBJ2-1
D gene: NA
clone size: NA
V gene: TRBV28
CDR3 DNA: TGTGCCAGCAGTCCAGGGCCCATTTACAATGAGCAGTTCTTC
CDR3 protein: CASSPGPIYNEQFF

J gene: TRBJ2-1
D gene: TRBD2
clone size: NA
V gene: TRBV28
CDR3 DNA: TGTGCCAGCAAAATGAGCGGGGGGTACAATGAGCAGTTCTTC
CDR3 protein: CASKMSGGYNEQFF

J gene: TRBJ2-1
D gene: TRBD2
clone size: NA
V gene: TRBV7-9
CDR3 DNA: TGTGCCAGCAGCTTTAGCGGGACCCCGTGGAATGAGCAGTTCTTC
CDR3 protein: CASSFSGTPWNEQFF

J gene: TRBJ2-7
D gene: TRBD1
clone size: NA
V gene: TRBV27
CDR3 DNA: TGTGCCAGCAGTTTATGGAAGGGACAGACCTACGTTGAAGAGCAGTACTTC
CDR3 protein: CASSLWKGQTYVEEQYF

J gene: TRBJ2-7
D gene: TRBD2
clone size: once
V gene: TRBV5-1
CDR3 DNA: TGCGCCAGCAGCTCCGGGACTAGCGGGGCCTACGAGCAGTACTTC
CDR3 protein: CASSSGTSGAYEQYF

J gene: TRBJ2-1
D gene: NA
clone size: NA
V gene: TRBV9
CDR3 DNA: TGTGCCAGCAGCCCCCTAAAAGCACCTTATTACAATGAGCAGTTCTTC
CDR3 protein: CASSPLKAPYYNEQFF

J gene: TRBJ1-5
D gene: TRBD1
clone size: NA
V gene: TRBV28
CDR3 DNA: TGTGCCAGCCGGGACAGGGGTGACCGGCAGCCCCAGCATTTT
CDR3 protein: CASRDRGDRQPQHF

J gene: TRBJ1-3
D gene: TRBD1
clone size: NA
V gene: TRBV30
CDR3 DNA: TGTGCCTGGACCCCAGAGGGACAGCTTAGTGACACCATATATTTT
CDR3 protein: CAWTPEGQLSDTIYF

J gene: TRBJ2-1
D gene: NA
clone size: NA
V gene: TRBV7-9
CDR3 DNA: TGTGCCAGCAGCCCATTTGTTTGGCGGACTAATGAGCAGTTCTTC
CDR3 protein: CASSPFVWRTNEQFF

J gene: TRBJ1-2
D gene: NA
clone size: NA
V gene: TRBV9
CDR3 DNA: TGTGCCAGCAGCCCATCGGGCCGTTTAAACTATGGCTACACCTTC
CDR3 protein: CASSPSGRLNYGYTF

J gene: TRBJ2-7
D gene: NA
clone size: NA
V gene: TRBV4-2
CDR3 DNA: TGTGCCAGCAGCCAAGATGTTAACTACGCCTACGAGCAGTACTTC
CDR3 protein: CASSQDVNYAYEQYF

J gene: TRBJ2-1
D gene: NA
clone size: NA
V gene: TRBV2
CDR3 DNA: TGTGCCAGCATTCAAAATGAGGGAGATGCCTACAATGAGCAGTTCTTC
CDR3 protein: CASIQNEGDAYNEQFF

J gene: TRBJ2-2
D gene: NA
clone size: NA
V gene: TRBV19
CDR3 DNA: TGTGCCAGTAGACAGGGAAACGGGGAGCTGTTTTTT
CDR3 protein: CASRQGNGELFF

J gene: TRBJ2-5
D gene: TRBD2
clone size: NA
V gene: TRBV4-3
CDR3 DNA: TGCGCCAGCAGCCCGGGACTAGCGGGAGAACATGAGACCCAGTACTTC
CDR3 protein: CASSPGLAGEHETQYF

J gene: TRBJ1-1
D gene: NA
clone size: NA
V gene: TRBV11-2
CDR3 DNA: TGTGCCAGCCGGAGGGTGGGTATAGACACTGAAGCTTTCTTT
CDR3 protein: CASRRVGIDTEAFF

J gene: TRBJ1-1
D gene: NA
clone size: NA
V gene: TRBV7-9
CDR3 DNA: TGTGCCAGCACATCTTCCACTGAAGCTTTCTTT
CDR3 protein: CASTSSTEAFF

J gene: TRBJ2-3
D gene: NA
clone size: NA
V gene: TRBV6-4
CDR3 DNA: TGTGCCAGCAGTGACGGGGCAGGGAGTCGTTATACGCAGTATTTT
CDR3 protein: CASSDGAGSRYTQYF

J gene: TRBJ2-1
D gene: TRBD2
clone size: many
V gene: TRBV27
CDR3 DNA: TGTGCCAGCAGTCCCTCCCCGGCGGGGGCCTACAATGAGCAGTTCTTC
CDR3 protein: CASSPSPAGAYNEQFF

J gene: TRBJ1-1
D gene: NA
clone size: NA
V gene: TRBV28
CDR3 DNA: TGTGCCAGCAGTCGGACGGCGGGGAGCACTGAAGCTTTCTTT
CDR3 protein: CASSRTAGSTEAFF

J gene: TRBJ2-7
D gene: NA
clone size: NA
V gene: TRBV4-1
CDR3 DNA: TGCGCCAGCAGCCGAGCACAGGTAGGGATCGGGTACGAGCAGTACTTC
CDR3 protein: CASSRAQVGIGYEQYF

J gene: TRBJ2-7
D gene: NA
clone size: NA
V gene: TRBV5-1
CDR3 DNA: TGCGCCAGCAGTGCCCGGGGCCTCTCCTACGAGCAGTACTTC
CDR3 protein: CASSARGLSYEQYF

J gene: TRBJ1-2
D gene: TRBD1
clone size: NA
V gene: TRBV7-3
CDR3 DNA: TGTGCCAGCAGCTCCTTGACAGGGTGGAGGGGCTACACCTTC
CDR3 protein: CASSSLTGWRGYTF

J gene: TRBJ1-1
D gene: TRBD1
clone size: NA
V gene: TRBV5-1
CDR3 DNA: TGCGCCAGCAGTCCGCCGGTACAGGGGATGAACACTGAAGCTTTCTTT
CDR3 protein: CASSPPVQGMNTEAFF

J gene: TRBJ2-7
D gene: NA
clone size: NA
V gene: TRBV6-1
CDR3 DNA: TGTGCCAGCAGCCCGAAGGGGGACACCTTCTACGAGCAGTACTTC
CDR3 protein: CASSPKGDTFYEQYF

J gene: TRBJ2-1
D gene: TRBD1
clone size: NA
V gene: TRBV19
CDR3 DNA: TGTGCCAGTAGTACGGACAGGGGTATAATCAATGAGCAGTTCTTC
CDR3 protein: CASSTDRGIINEQFF

J gene: TRBJ1-4
D gene: NA
clone size: NA
V gene: TRBV5-6
CDR3 DNA: TGTGCCAGCAGCTTGGTGGTAGGGGAAAAACTGTTTTTT
CDR3 protein: CASSLVVGEKLFF

J gene: TRBJ2-5
D gene: TRBD1
clone size: NA
V gene: TRBV5-4
CDR3 DNA: TGTGCCAGCAGCTTAGACAGGGATCACGAGACCCAGTACTTC
CDR3 protein: CASSLDRDHETQYF

J gene: TRBJ2-1
D gene: NA
clone size: NA
V gene: TRBV29-1
CDR3 DNA: TGCAGCGTTAGACAGGTTCTCAATGAGCAGTTCTTC
CDR3 protein: CSVRQVLNEQFF

J gene: TRBJ2-3
D gene: NA
clone size: NA
V gene: TRBV13
CDR3 DNA: TGTGCCAGCACCGCTATAGGGCTGAGCACAGATACGCAGTATTTT
CDR3 protein: CASTAIGLSTDTQYF

J gene: TRBJ2-5
D gene: NA
clone size: NA
V gene: TRBV28
CDR3 DNA: TGTGCCAGCAGTCCCGATCTTAGCAAGCAGTACTTC
CDR3 protein: CASSPDLSKQYF

J gene: TRBJ1-1
D gene: NA
clone size: NA
V gene: TRBV4-2
CDR3 DNA: TGTGCCAGCAGCCAAGAAGGTGGCAGGGGCCCATTGAACACTGAAGCTTTCTTT
CDR3 protein: CASSQEGGRGPLNTEAFF